The next 32 T cell receptor beta chains were all read from a single sample in a study of shared clonotypes between healthy human individuals. Terminally differentiated effector memory CD45RA+ cells were excluded from the naive CD8 cells, which were CD45RO-negative and positively selected for CCR7. Using immunoSEQ multiplex PCR, the repertoire was profiled, and TCRdb retains in-frame clones only, with some absent. Of about 2.1 million clones in the sample, roughly 93% are singletons; the top ten hold around 1.8%. Input material: naive CD8+ T cells from PBMCs. These receptors originate from a man younger than 35 in good health. Some clones in this sample may be carry-over from other donors' samples.

CDR3 bases: TGTGCCAGCGGACTAGCGGAGAGTTACGAGCAGTACTTC. Its translation is CASGLAESYEQYF. The V call is TRBV27, the J call TRBJ2-7, with 10 positions matching TRBD2. CDR3 length equals 13 residues. The V and J ends lost 8 bases and 4 bases, in that order; junction bases with no gene match: 5. The germline CDR1 and CDR2 sequences are MNHEY and SMNVEV (reference sequence).

The genes are TRBV7-8 and TRBJ1-1, with TRBD1 identical over 8 bases. Germline-derived CDR1 and CDR2 are SGHVS and FQNEAQ. The V segment lost 5 bases and the J segment 1 base; nucleotides outside the gene matches: 9. CDR3 size: 16 residues. The CDR3: CASSDEQGEGNTEAFF. The CDR3 nucleotides read TGTGCCAGCAGCGATGAACAGGGGGAGGGGAACACTGAAGCTTTCTTT.

The chain links TRBV7-2 to TRBJ2-1; maybe TRBD2 (5 bases). The V end lost 2 bases, the J end lost 1 base, and 15 bases lay between the germline ends. The CDR3 is 17 amino acids. Germline V gene lookup returns CDR1 SGHTA and CDR2 FQGNSA. CDR3 sequence: CASSLWWEQPSYNEQFF. CDR3 nucleotide sequence: TGTGCCAGCAGCTTATGGTGGGAGCAACCATCCTACAATGAGCAGTTCTTC. Full variable domain (outside the CDR3, taken from reference TRBV7-2 and TRBJ2-1): GAGVSQSPSNKVTEKGKDVELRCDPISGHTALYWYRQSLGQGLEFLIYFQGNSAPDKSGLPSDRFSAERTGGSVSTLTIQRTQQEDSAVYLCASSLWWEQPSYNEQFFGPGTRLTVL.

The chain has TRBV21-1 and TRBJ2-7; TRBD2, the table's D call, lacks a check against the DNA. TRBV21-1 is a pseudogene locus. CDR3 length: 14 amino acids. This CDR3 reads CASTKPSGRSEQYF. In DNA form, the CDR3 reads TGTGCCAGCACCAAACCTAGCGGGAGAAGCGAGCAGTACTTC.

The CDR3 nucleotides are TGTGCCAGTAGTATGCGGAGTTCCAATGAAAAACTGTTTTTT. Residues: CASSMRSSNEKLFF. V gene TRBV19 combines with J gene TRBJ1-4; D remains ambiguous. This CDR3 comprises 14 residues. Trimming stripped 3 bases from V and 5 bases from J, with 10 bases between. Germline V CDR1 and CDR2: LNHDA, SQIVND (reference sequence). The whole variable domain, filled in from reference TRBV19 and TRBJ1-4, reads DGGITQSPKYLFRKEGQNVTLSCEQNLNHDAMYWYRQDPGQGLRLIYYSQIVNDFQKGDIAEGYSVSREKKESFPLTVTSAQKNPTAFYLCASSMRSSNEKLFFGSGTQLSVL.

V and J are TRBV28 and TRBJ2-6; D not certain. Germline lookup yields CDR1 MDHEN and CDR2 SYDVKM. This CDR3 has 14 amino acids. V was shortened by 6 bases and J by 3 bases, with 9 bases between the two germline ends. As DNA, the CDR3 is TGTGCCAGCAGGAACCCTTTTGGGGCCAACGTCCTGACTTTC. Translating gives CASRNPFGANVLTF.

This clone was seen a handful of times. The chain joins TRBV19 to TRBJ1-1; the D gene is possibly TRBD1 (5 bases). Trimming cost V 10 bases and J 1 base, with 10 bases left between them. The CDR3 has 12 amino acids. CDR1 and CDR2 from the germline V gene are LNHDA and SQIVND (reference sequence). CDR3 in amino acids: CATLQGNTEAFF. The CDR3 DNA follows: TGTGCCACTCTTCAGGGGAACACTGAAGCTTTCTTT. Full variable domain (rest looked up from reference TRBV19 and TRBJ1-1): DGGITQSPKYLFRKEGQNVTLSCEQNLNHDAMYWYRQDPGQGLRLIYYSQIVNDFQKGDIAEGYSVSREKKESFPLTVTSAQKNPTAFYLCATLQGNTEAFFGQGTRLTVV.

The chain links TRBV28 to TRBJ1-6, with 7 bases identical to TRBD1. In germline, CDR1 is MDHEN, CDR2 SYDVKM. The CDR3 spans 16 residues. V lost 1 base and J lost 4; bases outside the gene matches: 4. CDR3 bases: TGTGCCAGCAGTTTATTTGGGACAGCTTATAATTCACCCCTCCACTTT. It codes for CASSLFGTAYNSPLHF.

The V gene is TRBV27, the J gene TRBJ1-5; no clear D. Germline CDR1 and CDR2: MNHEY and SMNVEV (reference sequence). CDR3 size: 16 residues. Trimming removed 0 bases at V and 1 base at J, with 10 bases between. Written as DNA, the CDR3 is TGTGCCAGCAGTTTATCCCCGGGGTTCAGCAATCAGCCCCAGCATTTT. Its translation: CASSLSPGFSNQPQHF.

This sequence joins TRBV19 and TRBJ2-2; tentative D call: TRBD1 (6 bases). V gave up 0 bases and J gave up 6 bases, with 8 bases separating them. The CDR3 has 14 amino acids. Per the germline V gene, CDR1 is LNHDA and CDR2 is SQIVND (reference sequence). CDR3 region: CASSIEAGAGELFF. CDR3 sequence (DNA): TGTGCCAGTAGTATAGAGGCAGGGGCCGGGGAGCTGTTTTTT.

The J gene is TRBJ1-1, the V gene TRBV4-2; D unclear. The V gene's germline CDR1 is LGHNA and CDR2 YNFKEQ. This CDR3 region has 13 residues. V lost 4 bases and J lost 0, with 6 bases in between. CDR3 sequence reads: CASSPTVNTEAFF. The CDR3 DNA sequence: TGTGCCAGCAGCCCGACGGTGAACACTGAAGCTTTCTTT.

The chain uses TRBV4-2 and TRBJ2-1; TRBD2 might be the D (7 bases). V dropped 5 bases and J dropped 3 bases, with 17 bases sitting between them. Germline lookup yields CDR1 LGHNA and CDR2 YNFKEQ. This CDR3 comprises 16 residues. CDR3 in DNA: TGTGCCAGCAGCTCAGGGGCGGGAGTCGTCTACAATGAGCAGTTCTTC. This gives the protein CASSSGAGVVYNEQFF.

With regard to this clone: Additional DNA sequences in this sample encode the identical CDR3. The rearrangement uses TRBV4-1 and TRBJ1-3; D remains unclear. The CDR3 loop spans 16 amino acids. Between the trimmed V and J ends, which lost 0 bases and 0 bases, there was a span of 9 bases. From germline, CDR1 is MGHRA and CDR2 YSYEKL. The DNA of the CDR3 is TGCGCCAGCAGCCAAGATAGGACGGTCTCTGGAAACACCATATATTTT. Translated, it gives CASSQDRTVSGNTIYF.

The chain employs TRBV9 and TRBJ1-3, with no clear D. This CDR3 is built from 14 residues. Germline assignment: CDR1 SGDLS and CDR2 YYNGEE. With 2 bases removed from V and 3 bases from J, the gap between germline ends came to 9 bases. Written as DNA, the CDR3 is TGTGCCAGCAGCGTCGGTGGGAATGGAAACACCATATATTTT. Its protein product is CASSVGGNGNTIYF.

The genes are TRBV9 and TRBJ2-1; D might be TRBD1 or TRBD2, each matching 5 bases. Germline V lookup: CDR1 SGDLS, CDR2 YYNGEE. The CDR3 is 16 residues long. V lost 3 bases to trimming and J lost 4 bases, with 17 bases between them. DNA of the CDR3: TGTGCCAGCAGCGATGGGCCGGGACCGATTTACAATGAGCAGTTCTTC. This sequence encodes CASSDGPGPIYNEQFF.

V gene TRBV29-1 combines with J gene TRBJ1-2, with TRBD1 as a possible D gene (5 bases). This CDR3 has 15 amino acids. Germline V gene data show CDR1 as SQVTM and CDR2 as ANQGSEA. V was trimmed by 0 bases and J by 4 bases, leaving 15 bases between them. The CDR3 DNA follows: TGCAGCGTTGAAGATGATCCAGGGCGGGCCTATGGCTACACCTTC. Encoded protein: CSVEDDPGRAYGYTF.

J is TRBJ2-6 and V is TRBV4-1; D remains ambiguous. V dropped 5 bases and J dropped 8 bases, with 16 bases sitting between them. Germline V CDR1 and CDR2: MGHRA, YSYEKL. CDR3 length: 15 residues. The CDR3 DNA reads as TGCGCCAGCAGCGCAGACCAAAGGGCAACCAACGTCCTGACTTTC. Amino acids: CASSADQRATNVLTF.

CDR3: CASSSGQLDEQYF. The CDR3 DNA reads as TGCGCCAGCAGCTCTGGACAGCTCGACGAGCAGTACTTC. The chain is built from TRBV5-1 and TRBJ2-7; possibly TRBD1 for D (6 bases). The V end lost 3 bases, the J end lost 5 bases, and 12 bases lay between the germline ends. From germline, CDR1 is SGHRS and CDR2 YFSETQ. This CDR3 region has 13 residues.

With regard to this clone: This sequence may be a read error, since a much larger clone differs from it by one base. Distinct nucleotide sequences in the sample also encode this CDR3. The chain carries TRBV5-5 and TRBJ2-1; TRBD1 or TRBD2 may be the D gene (5 bases each). V lost 2 bases to trimming and J lost 6 bases, with 6 bases between them. The germline V gene has CDR1 SGHKS and CDR2 YYEKEE (reference sequence). The CDR3 extends over 12 amino acids. CDR3 amino acids: CASSFGGNEQFF. The CDR3 coding sequence is TGTGCCAGCAGCTTTGGGGGCAATGAGCAGTTCTTC.

The genes are TRBV9 and TRBJ2-3, with a tentative D call TRBD2 (6 bases). The germline V gene encodes CDR1 SGDLS and CDR2 YYNGEE. V lost 4 bases and J 6 bases, leaving 15 bases between the germline ends. CDR3 length equals 14 residues. The DNA for the CDR3 is TGTGCCAGCAGCAGATATGGGGGGAGGGATACGCAGTATTTT. It yields the protein CASSRYGGRDTQYF.

The chain is built from TRBV7-6 and TRBJ2-7, with TRBD2 as a possible D gene (6 bases). This CDR3 comprises 15 residues. The V and J ends lost 1 base and 5 bases respectively, with 15 bases between them. Germline CDR1 is SGHVS and CDR2 is FNYEAQ. Written as DNA, the CDR3 is TGTGCCAGCAGCTTAGAAGGCCAGGGAGGCAACGAGCAGTACTTC. This translates into CASSLEGQGGNEQYF.

Notes on this clone: The same CDR3 also results from other DNA sequences found in this sample. The chain links TRBV9 to TRBJ1-5; 7 bases align to TRBD1. The CDR3 has 15 residues. Trimming at V came to 0 bases and at J to 3 bases, leaving 3 bases not matched to a gene. Germline CDR1 SGDLS, CDR2 YYNGEE. The CDR3 reads CASSVGQGSNQPQHF. CDR3 sequence (DNA): TGTGCCAGCAGCGTAGGACAGGGCTCCAATCAGCCCCAGCATTTT.

The genes are TRBV27 and TRBJ2-1, with 10 bases fitting TRBD2. CDR3 length: 15 amino acids. The germline V gene has CDR1 MNHEY and CDR2 SMNVEV (reference sequence). V gave up 6 bases and J gave up 3 bases; unmatched junction bases: 5. CDR3 amino acids: CASRSSGRFYNEQFF. The CDR3 coding sequence is TGTGCCAGCAGGAGTAGCGGGAGGTTCTACAATGAGCAGTTCTTC.

The chain links TRBV5-4 to TRBJ2-7; maybe TRBD1 (5 bases). This CDR3 region has 13 residues. V was shortened by 4 bases and J by 6 bases, with 14 bases between the two germline ends. CDR1 and CDR2 (germline): SGHNT, YYREEE (reference sequence). CDR3 sequence (DNA): TGTGCCAGCAGCGGGGCATTGGCTAGCGAGCAGTACTTC. This encodes CASSGALASEQYF. Looking up the rest from reference TRBV5-4 and TRBJ2-7 gives the full variable domain: ETGVTQSPTHLIKTRGQQVTLRCSSQSGHNTVSWYQQALGQGPQFIFQYYREEENGRGNFPPRFSGLQFPNYSSELNVNALELDDSALYLCASSGALASEQYFGPGTRLTVT.

The gene calls are TRBV10-2 and TRBJ2-1; D is perhaps TRBD2 (5 bases). This CDR3 is 13 amino acids long. CDR1 is WSHSY, CDR2 SAAADI, per germline. Deletions cut 2 bases from V and 4 bases from J, with 6 bases between. CDR3 amino acids: CASSEPGYNEQFF. For the CDR3, the DNA is TGCGCCAGCAGTGAGCCGGGATACAATGAGCAGTTCTTC.

The chain links TRBV6-1 to TRBJ2-7; TRBD2 is a possible D gene (5 bases). The CDR3 covers 16 residues. Germline-derived CDR1 and CDR2 are MNHNS and SASEGT. V lost 4 bases and J lost 4, with 20 bases in between. As DNA, the CDR3 is TGTGCCAGCAGTGCGGCAGACTCGGCGGGCGGATACGAGCAGTACTTC. It translates to CASSAADSAGGYEQYF.

This rearrangement joins TRBV28 to TRBJ2-1; 9 nucleotides agree with TRBD1. The junction had 17 bases not matched to a gene; V was cut back by 4 bases and J by 4 bases. The CDR3 consists of 19 residues. Germline CDR1 and CDR2: MDHEN and SYDVKM. Written as DNA, the CDR3 is TGTGCCAGCAGTTCCTTAGGGGGGATAACAGGGGGCCAATACAATGAGCAGTTCTTC. Encoded protein: CASSSLGGITGGQYNEQFF.

The chain joins TRBV7-2 to TRBJ2-5; maybe TRBD2 (5 bases). From germline, CDR1 is SGHTA and CDR2 FQGNSA. V lost 1 base and J lost 2, with 17 bases in between. This CDR3 comprises 17 residues. In DNA form, the CDR3 reads TGTGCCAGCAGCTTAGAAACACGAGGGTGGGGTCAAGAGACCCAGTACTTC. Translating gives CASSLETRGWGQETQYF.

The chain employs TRBV5-1 and TRBJ1-1, with a possible D match to TRBD1 (5 bases). The CDR3 runs to 15 residues. The germline V gene has CDR1 SGHRS and CDR2 YFSETQ. The germline V and J ends were trimmed by 4 bases and 7 bases, with 20 bases remaining between them. The CDR3 DNA is TGCGCCAGCAGCGTAATACCGGGACCGACCCTTGAAGCTTTCTTT. Translated: CASSVIPGPTLEAFF.

This chain joins TRBV6-4 and TRBJ1-1; TRBD1 aligns across 8 bases. The CDR3 is 15 residues long. The germline V gene has CDR1 MRHNA and CDR2 SNTAGT. With 6 bases clipped from V and 4 bases from J, the junction kept 10 bases outside the gene matches. Here the CDR3 reads CASRKDAGGGTEAFF. The CDR3 coding sequence is TGTGCCAGCAGAAAAGACGCAGGGGGCGGCACTGAAGCTTTCTTT.

The chain is built from TRBV29-1 and TRBJ2-7; D assignment may be TRBD1 or TRBD2 (6 bases each). The V end was cut by 6 bases, the J end by 4 bases, with 13 bases between. Germline V gives CDR1 SQVTM, CDR2 ANQGSEA. The CDR3 is 12 amino acids. The CDR3 sequence: CSVGGAVYEQYF. The CDR3 DNA is TGCAGCGTCGGGGGCGCGGTGTACGAGCAGTACTTC.

V usage is TRBV21-1 and J usage is TRBJ2-7; the table's D gene call, TRBD1, was not cross checked with the DNA. TRBV21-1 is tagged as a pseudogene. The CDR3 consists of 15 residues. The CDR3 is CASSKGPGCSYEQYF. CDR3 sequence (DNA): TGTGCCAGCAGCAAAGGGCCAGGATGCTCCTACGAGCAGTACTTC.